Reported below is one T cell receptor beta chain. TCRdb's copy holds only in-frame clones and misses some; the assay was immunoSEQ multiplex PCR. The top ten hold roughly 0.36% of the sample, which has fewer than 2.5 million clones, 93% seen once. The data derive from a study of shared clonotypes between healthy human individuals. Germline assignment: CDR1 SNHLY and CDR2 FYNNEI. This CDR3 has 14 amino acids. V lost 6 bases and J lost 2, with 14 bases in between. The chain joins TRBV2 to TRBJ2-7; D unresolved. The sequence came from a man in his late teens or twenties in good health. Some clones in this sample may be carry-over from other donors' samples. Material for sequencing was naive CD4+ T cells from PBMCs. Subset noted: CD45RA+ positively selected. The CDR3 coding sequence is TGTGCCAGCAGCTTATGGGCAGAAACCTACGAGCAGTACTTC. Protein: CASSLWAETYEQYF.